This TCR beta chain derives from a study of blood T cell repertoires in COVID-19. Study at large: Donors in the United States, Italy and Spain gave samples during acute or convalescent COVID-19. T cells, B-cell-depleted T cells, or PBMCs provided the cDNA or gDNA that served as material.

Germline CDR1 and CDR2: MGHRA and YSYEKL. The length of the CDR3 is 20 residues. V was clipped by 6 bases and J by 6 bases; unmatched bases: 20. Original handling: Estimates of nucleated cell counts were drawn from the amplification of reference gene primers. Here immunoSEQ multiplex PCR was the method, and the copy in TCRdb shows in-frame clones only, minus some. For V, J and clone size, that table is used; D and trimming come from the DNA. The table has around 280,000 clones, about nine tenths seen once. Seattle patients were enrolled during active infection and followed longitudinally. The TCR was taken from a woman aged 25 to 45 with COVID-19, enrolled during active disease. Source material: peripheral blood. The chain is built from TRBV4-1 and TRBJ2-1, with TRBD2 matching over 13 bases. The CDR3 bases are TGCGCCAGCAGGGGACTTGGACTAGCGGGAGCACAGGAGGGCTTCAATGAGCAGTTCTTC. The encoded protein is CASRGLGLAGAQEGFNEQFF.